The rows below give T cell receptor beta chains drawn from one sample of a study of neurological immune-mediated disorders. Each CDR3 protein is one row after TCRdb ran MiXCR on the 5' RACE reads. Found here are 55,000 to 65,000 distinct CDR3 sequences, around 3.8% of them singletons; the top ten hold roughly 2.3%. Sequencing was carried out using PBMCs. All receptors derive from a woman aged 45-65 years with multiple sclerosis. Each CDR3 is given with its conserved first and last residue. Each record gives: V gene, J gene, CDR3 protein.

TRBV12-3/TRBV12-4	TRBJ1-5	CASSLRSNQPQHF
TRBV20-1	TRBJ1-2	CSARDNRGPVYGYTF
TRBV4-3	TRBJ2-3	CASSQVSSTDTQYF
TRBV24-1	TRBJ1-5	CATPTGRGNQPQHF
TRBV7-8	TRBJ1-4	CASSLVREKLFF
TRBV20-1	TRBJ1-4	CSARGGGSPVFPTNEKLFF
TRBV29-1	TRBJ2-5	CSVDGQGQETQYF
TRBV27	TRBJ2-1	CASSFGRGTAGRQFF
TRBV27	TRBJ2-7	CASSLGAGHYEQYF
TRBV11-2	TRBJ2-5	CASSSYRGVIETQYF
TRBV5-1	TRBJ2-1	CASSLANSGSANNEQFF
TRBV5-6	TRBJ1-4	CASSRQGGDEKLFF
TRBV7-2	TRBJ2-1	CASSFSGRAASEQFF
TRBV5-5	TRBJ2-1	CASSWGASGVVEGQFF
TRBV20-1	TRBJ2-1	CSAVLTSGMNRPNEQFF
TRBV11-2	TRBJ2-5	CASSLELGGETQYF
TRBV7-9	TRBJ1-1	CASSADQGISNTEAFF
TRBV29-1	TRBJ1-5	CSVSPGGLNQPQHF
TRBV29-1	TRBJ2-2	CSVEDLQGGPGELFF
TRBV7-2	TRBJ2-7	CASSLAPGAPYEQYF
TRBV20-1	TRBJ2-1	CSAPPGRGKGTYNEQFF
TRBV6-2/TRBV6-3	TRBJ2-1	CASRPLGRSSYNEQFF
TRBV20-1	TRBJ2-5	CSAGGQGDRETQYF
TRBV3-1	TRBJ1-4	CASSQDLRDREKLFF
TRBV7-6	TRBJ1-5	CASSLDGLNQPQNF
TRBV20-1	TRBJ2-2	CSARDDRRVAGANTGELFF
TRBV9	TRBJ2-7	CASRGPGDEQYF
TRBV20-1	TRBJ1-3	CSARVPGGGSGNTIYF
TRBV29-1	TRBJ1-5	CSVAQGSNQPQNF
TRBV6-6	TRBJ1-5	CASTRGGWESRNQPQHF
TRBV5-8	TRBJ1-4	CASSLYGTEYEKLFF
TRBV20-1	TRBJ2-3	CSARGREVSGTDTQYF
TRBV29-1	TRBJ2-1	CSVDRAGDGNEQFF
TRBV5-1	TRBJ1-5	CASSPSPQGEFQPQHF
TRBV7-3	TRBJ2-5	CASSLSVRETQYF